A single sample is the source of the 21 T cell receptor beta chains below, sequenced in a study of cytomegalovirus exposure and HLA in healthy donors. In the PCR, 60 Vbeta and 13 Jbeta primers were used. Produced via immunoSEQ multiplex PCR; TCRdb's table is partial and in-frame only. The table records 100,000 to 120,000 clones, approximately 82% of them present only once. The sequencing sample was made of PBMCs. These TCRs come from a man aged 35 to 55 in good health and CMV-seropositive.

The rearrangement links TRBV7-2 to TRBJ2-3, with 13 nucleotides matching TRBD2. This CDR3 region has 17 residues. The V gene's germline CDR1 is SGHTA and CDR2 FQGNSA. V shed 2 bases, J shed 4 bases, and the junction held 6 bases outside the gene matches. DNA for the CDR3: TGTGCCAGCAGCTTAAGGCGGACTAGCGGGGGCCCAGATACGCAGTATTTT. Protein product: CASSLRRTSGGPDTQYF.

V gene TRBV14 combines with J gene TRBJ2-1; TRBD1 is a possible D gene (6 bases). Trimming cost V 5 bases and J 3 bases, with 17 bases left between them. CDR3 length equals 16 residues. Germline values: CDR1 SGHDN, CDR2 FVKESK. The CDR3 nucleotides read TGTGCCAGCAGCACCTTCACAGGGCAAAGCTACAATGAGCAGTTCTTC. Its translation is CASSTFTGQSYNEQFF.

The genes are TRBV2 and TRBJ1-3; D not resolved. The CDR3 totals 14 residues. From germline, CDR1 is SNHLY and CDR2 FYNNEI. V lost 2 bases, J lost 0 bases, and 5 bases lay in between. The CDR3 DNA is TGTGCCAGCAGTGAACATAGCTCTGGAAACACCATATATTTT. Translation: CASSEHSSGNTIYF.

This chain uses TRBV18 with TRBJ2-7, with D uncertain. This CDR3 spans 14 amino acids. CDR1 KGHSH and CDR2 LQKENI come from the germline V gene. The V gene lost 1 base and the J gene lost 2 bases, with 9 bases spanning the gap. The chain's CDR3 is CASSPRVPTYEQYF. CDR3 DNA sequence: TGTGCCAGCTCACCACGAGTTCCCACCTACGAGCAGTACTTC.

The chain is built from TRBV28 and TRBJ2-1, with TRBD2 identical over 8 bases. This CDR3 comprises 16 residues. Germline V gene sequence: CDR1 MDHEN, CDR2 SYDVKM. With 3 bases clipped from V and 5 bases from J, the junction kept 9 bases outside the gene matches. The CDR3 coding sequence is TGTGCCAGCAGTTTTTTAAGCGGGAGAGGGGACAATGAGCAGTTCTTC. This codes for CASSFLSGRGDNEQFF.

This clone was recorded a few times. The chain links TRBV9 to TRBJ2-5; 11 bases align to TRBD2. CDR3 length equals 14 residues. V was pared by 5 bases and J by 5 bases, with 5 bases of the junction left unmatched. The germline V gene has CDR1 SGDLS and CDR2 YYNGEE. The CDR3: CASSISGGAETQYF. CDR3 bases: TGTGCCAGCAGTATTAGCGGGGGGGCTGAGACCCAGTACTTC.

The chain carries TRBV18 and TRBJ2-7; TRBD2 agrees at 10 bases. CDR3 size: 15 residues. CDR1 and CDR2 from the germline V gene are KGHSH and LQKENI. The J segment lost 5 bases and the V segment lost 4 bases, leaving 8 bases of the junction unmatched. This chain's CDR3 is CASSLSASGSNEQYF. CDR3 DNA: TGTGCCAGCTCACTCTCCGCTAGCGGGAGCAACGAGCAGTACTTC.

This chain uses TRBV7-2 with TRBJ1-1; D remains ambiguous. V was shortened by 5 bases and J by 0 bases, with 7 bases between the two germline ends. Germline lookup yields CDR1 SGHTA and CDR2 FQGNSA. The CDR3 has 13 residues. DNA for the CDR3: TGTGCCAGCAGCGATCAGGTGAACACTGAAGCTTTCTTT. This translates into CASSDQVNTEAFF.

This clone was picked up one time. The gene calls are TRBV27 and TRBJ1-1; D is unresolved. Germline CDR1 and CDR2: MNHEY and SMNVEV (reference sequence). The CDR3 totals 14 residues. Trimming stripped 0 bases from V and 5 bases from J, with 10 bases between. CDR3 coding DNA: TGTGCCAGCAGTTTATCCCTCTCCGGGACTGAAGCTTTCTTT. As protein: CASSLSLSGTEAFF.

V is TRBV11-2 and J is TRBJ2-2, with 11 positions matching TRBD2. The CDR3 has 14 residues. Trimming at V came to 6 bases and at J to 4 bases, leaving 1 base not matched to a gene. Germline assignment: CDR1 SGHAT and CDR2 FQNNGV. CDR3 amino acids: CASRTSGSTGELFF. The CDR3 nucleotides are TGTGCCAGCAGAACTAGCGGGAGCACCGGGGAGCTGTTTTTT.

V and J are TRBV28 and TRBJ2-1, with 7 bases matching TRBD2. The CDR3 consists of 14 residues. Germline V gene sequence: CDR1 MDHEN, CDR2 SYDVKM. J gave up 8 bases and V 5 bases, and 9 bases lay outside the gene matches. CDR3 sequence: CASSPWGGTDEQFF. As DNA, the CDR3 is TGTGCCAGCAGTCCTTGGGGGGGAACGGATGAGCAGTTCTTC.

The sample holds a few counts of this clone. The chain links TRBV4-1 to TRBJ2-1; TRBD2 matches 9 bases. Germline V gives CDR1 MGHRA, CDR2 YSYEKL. The CDR3 is 16 residues long. The J segment lost 7 bases and the V segment lost 1 base, leaving 8 bases of the junction unmatched. CDR3 sequence: CASSQGKAGGRNEQFF. CDR3 DNA sequence: TGCGCCAGCAGCCAAGGCAAGGCGGGGGGGCGGAATGAGCAGTTCTTC.

This chain links TRBV9 with TRBJ1-3; TRBD1 might be the D (6 bases). CDR3 length: 15 residues. Germline loops: CDR1 SGDLS, CDR2 YYNGEE. Trimming removed 4 bases from V and 0 bases from J, with 11 bases in between. The CDR3 sequence is CASSFGQSSGNTIYF. In nucleotides, the CDR3 is TGTGCCAGCAGCTTCGGACAGAGCTCTGGAAACACCATATATTTT.

This clone came up once. The germline gene is not matched at one end of the junction; a read error may be the cause. The chain is built from TRBV11-2 and TRBJ2-4, with 10 bases that match TRBD1. The CDR3 is 18 amino acids. Germline CDR1 SGHAT, CDR2 FQNNGV. CDR3 in amino acids: CASSLDSGQGTAKNSQYF. CDR3 bases: TGTGCCAGCAGCTTAGATTCGGGACAGGGGACGGCCAAAAACAGTCAGTACTTC.

This chain uses TRBV5-4 with TRBJ2-3, with TRBD2 as a possible D gene (7 bases). CDR1 is SGHNT and CDR2 is YYREEE in the germline V gene (reference sequence). This CDR3 spans 16 amino acids. Trimming pared 3 bases from V and 1 base from J, leaving 15 bases between. The CDR3 sequence is CASSSFRGGGTDTQYF. The CDR3, as DNA: TGTGCCAGCAGCTCCTTCAGGGGAGGGGGCACAGATACGCAGTATTTT. Drawing the rest from reference TRBV5-4 and TRBJ2-3, the complete variable domain is ETGVTQSPTHLIKTRGQQVTLRCSSQSGHNTVSWYQQALGQGPQFIFQYYREEENGRGNFPPRFSGLQFPNYSSELNVNALELDDSALYLCASSSFRGGGTDTQYFGPGTRLTVL.

This chain joins TRBV7-9 and TRBJ1-6, with 7 bases lining up with TRBD1. V trimming: 5 bases; J trimming: 7 bases; junction bases outside the gene matches: 5. Germline V CDR1 and CDR2: SEHNR, FQNEAQ (reference sequence). The CDR3 sequence is 14 residues long. CDR3 in DNA: TGTGCCAGCAGCCCGGACAGGCGGAATTCACCCCTCCACTTT. Translating gives CASSPDRRNSPLHF. The variable domain in full, completed from reference TRBV7-9 and TRBJ1-6, reads DTGVSQNPRHKITKRGQNVTFRCDPISEHNRLYWYRQTLGQGPEFLTYFQNEAQLEKSRLLSDRFSAERPKGSFSTLEIQRTEQGDSAMYLCASSPDRRNSPLHFGNGTRLTVT.

This chain connects TRBV7-9 to TRBJ1-4; 7 nucleotides align to TRBD1. The ends lost 2 bases at V and 5 bases at J; junction bases unmatched: 5. This CDR3 contains 15 residues. Germline V gene sequence: CDR1 SEHNR, CDR2 FQNEAQ (reference sequence). The CDR3 sequence: CASSLWTGENEKLFF. The CDR3 DNA follows: TGTGCCAGCAGCTTATGGACAGGAGAGAATGAAAAACTGTTTTTT. Full variable domain (rest looked up from reference TRBV7-9 and TRBJ1-4): DTGVSQNPRHKITKRGQNVTFRCDPISEHNRLYWYRQTLGQGPEFLTYFQNEAQLEKSRLLSDRFSAERPKGSFSTLEIQRTEQGDSAMYLCASSLWTGENEKLFFGSGTQLSVL.

The V gene is TRBV10-3, the J gene TRBJ1-1, with D possibly TRBD1 on 5 matching bases. The CDR3 is 14 amino acids. Between the trimmed V and J ends, which lost 2 bases and 4 bases, there was a span of 11 bases. Germline V CDR1 and CDR2: ENHRY, SYGVKD. The CDR3 is CAISERTGATEAFF. The CDR3 nucleotides read TGTGCCATCAGTGAGCGTACAGGAGCCACTGAAGCTTTCTTT.

V is TRBV7-2 and J is TRBJ2-7, with 8 nucleotides matching TRBD2. Unmatched junction bases numbered 11, after V lost 5 bases and J lost 5 bases. The V gene's germline CDR1 is SGHTA and CDR2 FQGNSA. The CDR3 is 15 residues long. Here the CDR3 reads CASSISGTSGNEQYF. The CDR3 DNA reads as TGTGCCAGCAGCATTTCCGGGACTAGTGGTAACGAGCAGTACTTC.

The chain recombines TRBV28 with TRBJ2-1; D gene ambiguous. V dropped 8 bases and J dropped 0 bases, with 14 bases sitting between them. The CDR3 length is 15 residues. In germline, CDR1 is MDHEN, CDR2 SYDVKM. Here the CDR3 DNA reads TGTGCCAGCCGAAAAACTCGATTCTCCTACAATGAGCAGTTCTTC. As protein: CASRKTRFSYNEQFF. Combining the CDR3 with reference TRBV28 and TRBJ2-1 gives the whole variable domain DVKVTQSSRYLVKRTGEKVFLECVQDMDHENMFWYRQDPGLGLRLIYFSYDVKMKEKGDIPEGYSVSREKKERFSLILESASTNQTSMYLCASRKTRFSYNEQFFGPGTRLTVL.

Remarks on this clone: Additional DNA sequences in this sample encode the identical CDR3. CDR3 DNA sequence: TGTGCCAGCAGTGAAACTAGCGGGAGCGGGTCCTACAATGAGCAGTTCTTC. As protein: CASSETSGSGSYNEQFF. The chain has TRBV6-1 and TRBJ2-1, with TRBD2 matching 11 bases. The CDR3 is 17 amino acids. Germline V gives CDR1 MNHNS, CDR2 SASEGT. V dropped 2 bases and J dropped 1; count of bases not matched to a gene: 4.